The 25 T cell receptor beta chains in this list originate from one sample, sequenced in a study of T-cell reconstitution after alpha-beta-depleted transplantation in children. It was with unique molecular identifiers that the TCRbeta library was prepared. Each CDR3 protein gets one entry after TCRdb re-called the PCR reads with MiXCR. Of 200,000 or so distinct CDR3 sequences listed, 5.5% to 7% are singletons. This sample comprised PBMCs, obtained before TCRalphabeta/CD19-depleted stem cell transplant. These TCRs come from a girl under three years old with combined immunodeficiency, due to receive a stem cell transplant.

This clonotype was detected a few times. This chain joins TRBV20-1 and TRBJ2-5; 12 bases are a match to TRBD2. Germline lookup yields CDR1 DFQATT and CDR2 SNEGSKA (reference sequence). CDR3 length equals 20 residues. The junction had 22 bases not matched to a gene; V was cut back by 3 bases and J by 5 bases. The CDR3 DNA is TGCAGTGCTAGTCATTACGCCGGGACTAGCGGGCCCTCTCGAGGCGAGACCCAGTACTTC. It is translated as CSASHYAGTSGPSRGETQYF.

The V and J genes are TRBV5-1 and TRBJ1-3; D remains unclear. The CDR3 extends over 16 amino acids. The germline gives CDR1 SGHRS, CDR2 YFSETQ. V gave up 3 bases and J gave up 0 bases, with 13 bases separating them. CDR3 sequence reads: CASSSLLGDSGNTIYF. As DNA, the CDR3 is TGCGCCAGCAGCTCTCTCCTTGGGGACTCTGGAAACACCATATATTTT. Full variable domain (outside the CDR3, taken from reference TRBV5-1 and TRBJ1-3): KAGVTQTPRYLIKTRGQQVTLSCSPISGHRSVSWYQQTPGQGLQFLFEYFSETQRNKGNFPGRFSGRQFSNSRSEMNVSTLELGDSALYLCASSSLLGDSGNTIYFGEGSWLTVV.

This clonotype has at least ten counts. The chain uses TRBV7-2 and TRBJ2-5, with 9 bases that match TRBD2. Germline V gives CDR1 SGHTA, CDR2 FQGNSA. The length of the CDR3 is 16 residues. With 0 bases clipped from V and 1 base from J, the junction kept 3 bases outside the gene matches. CDR3 residues: CASSLASGGLQETQYF. CDR3 nucleotides: TGTGCCAGCAGCTTAGCTAGCGGGGGCCTCCAAGAGACCCAGTACTTC. The full variable domain, with the rest looked up from reference TRBV7-2 and TRBJ2-5, is GAGVSQSPSNKVTEKGKDVELRCDPISGHTALYWYRQSLGQGLEFLIYFQGNSAPDKSGLPSDRFSAERTGGSVSTLTIQRTQQEDSAVYLCASSLASGGLQETQYFGPGTRLLVL.

This clonotype was found many times. The rearrangement uses TRBV20-1 and TRBJ2-1, with 9 nucleotides matching TRBD2. V shed 5 bases and J 8 bases; nucleotides not matched to a gene: 13. From germline, CDR1 is DFQATT and CDR2 SNEGSKA (reference sequence). This CDR3 contains 15 residues. As DNA, the CDR3 is TGCAGTGCTCCAACTGGCGGGGGGGTTGAGGATGAGCAGTTCTTC. Translation: CSAPTGGGVEDEQFF.

The chain recombines TRBV29-1 with TRBJ2-3, with D uncertain. The CDR3 length is 14 residues. Germline V lookup: CDR1 SQVTM, CDR2 ANQGSEA. V lost 4 bases and J lost 2, with 13 bases in between. The CDR3 reads CSVAQAADTDTQYF. The CDR3 DNA reads as TGCAGCGTTGCCCAAGCAGCAGACACAGATACGCAGTATTTT.

There are many counts of this clonotype. V is TRBV6-5 and J is TRBJ2-3; no clear D. This CDR3 is 12 amino acids long. CDR1 and CDR2 (germline): MNHEY, SVGAGI. V was cut by 5 bases and J by 5 bases, with 8 bases left in between. CDR3 loop: CASSPRLDTQYF. CDR3 DNA sequence: TGTGCCAGCAGTCCCAGATTAGATACGCAGTATTTT.

The rearrangement joins TRBV6-1 to TRBJ2-5; TRBD2 matches 12 bases. Trimming cost V 7 bases and J 5 bases; bases outside gene matches: 11. CDR1 and CDR2 (germline): MNHNS, SASEGT. The CDR3 is made up of 16 amino acids. CDR3 sequence reads: CASTLGTSGLSETQYF. The CDR3 DNA reads as TGTGCCAGCACACTCGGGACTAGCGGGCTGAGCGAGACCCAGTACTTC.

In its sample, this clonotype was seen many times. The V call is TRBV28, the J call TRBJ1-1; D gene uncertain. V was trimmed by 3 bases and J by 4 bases, leaving 9 bases between them. This CDR3 spans 13 amino acids. Looked up from germline, CDR1 is MDHEN and CDR2 is SYDVKM. As DNA, the CDR3 is TGTGCCAGCAGTTTTCAGGTGGGCACTGAAGCTTTCTTT. This encodes CASSFQVGTEAFF.

This clonotype came up many times. The V gene is TRBV5-1, the J gene TRBJ2-1, with D possibly TRBD2 on 5 matching bases. This CDR3 has 14 amino acids. Trimming shortened V by 5 bases and J by 8 bases, and 17 bases separated the two germline ends. Germline lookup yields CDR1 SGHRS and CDR2 YFSETQ. DNA for the CDR3: TGCGCCAGCAGGGAGGACTGGGGAAGTTATGAGCAGTTCTTC. It yields the protein CASREDWGSYEQFF.

This clonotype was seen ten or more times. The rearrangement links TRBV7-3 to TRBJ2-2, with D tentatively TRBD2 (6 bases). Trimming left V 5 bases short and J 4 bases short, with 17 bases between. The CDR3 length is 16 residues. The germline CDR1 and CDR2 sequences are SGHTA and FQGTGA. CDR3 in amino acids: CASSQTGLLATGELFF. The CDR3 DNA sequence: TGTGCCAGCAGCCAAACGGGACTCTTGGCCACCGGGGAGCTGTTTTTT. The whole variable domain, filled in from reference TRBV7-3 and TRBJ2-2, reads GAGVSQTPSNKVTEKGKYVELRCDPISGHTALYWYRQSLGQGPEFLIYFQGTGAADDSGLPNDRFFAVRPEGSVSTLKIQRTERGDSAVYLCASSQTGLLATGELFFGEGSRLTVL.

There are many counts of this clonotype. The rearrangement joins TRBV24-1 to TRBJ2-1; 9 bases are a match to TRBD1. This CDR3 comprises 15 residues. With 5 bases clipped from V and 3 bases from J, the junction kept 4 bases outside the gene matches. Germline V lookup: CDR1 KGHDR, CDR2 SFDVKD. CDR3 DNA: TGTGCCACCAGTGCCCAGACAGGGGGCTACAATGAGCAGTTCTTC. Translating it yields CATSAQTGGYNEQFF.

The V and J genes are TRBV12-5 and TRBJ2-1; D unclear. With 1 base removed from V and 0 bases from J, the gap between germline ends came to 10 bases. CDR1 LGHNT and CDR2 FRNRAP come from the germline V gene. The CDR3 runs to 16 residues. Here the CDR3 reads CASGLATGFSYNEQFF. The CDR3 DNA is TGTGCTAGTGGTTTGGCGACCGGGTTCTCCTACAATGAGCAGTTCTTC. Full variable domain (rest looked up from reference TRBV12-5 and TRBJ2-1): DARVTQTPRHKVTEMGQEVTMRCQPILGHNTVFWYRQTMMQGLELLAYFRNRAPLDDSGMPKDRFSAEMPDATLATLKIQPSEPRDSAVYFCASGLATGFSYNEQFFGPGTRLTVL.

In its sample, this clonotype was seen many times. The chain joins TRBV4-3 to TRBJ2-7; D might be TRBD2 (6 bases). Trimming left V 1 base short and J 2 bases short, with 18 bases between. Per germline, CDR1 LGHNA and CDR2 YSLEER. The CDR3 spans 17 residues. CDR3 in DNA: TGCGCCAGCAGCCAAGGGCGGGAAGGACGCGGACCCTACGAGCAGTACTTC. As protein: CASSQGREGRGPYEQYF.

The table lists this clonotype with a few counts. The V gene is TRBV5-5, the J gene TRBJ1-5; D gene uncertain. The CDR3 loop spans 15 amino acids. CDR1 and CDR2 from the germline V gene are SGHKS and YYEKEE (reference sequence). Trimming removed 1 base from V and 1 base from J, with 9 bases in between. The CDR3, as DNA: TGTGCCAGCAGCTTGTTTCGTGAGAGCAATCAGCCCCAGCATTTT. Amino acids: CASSLFRESNQPQHF.

The sample holds many counts of this clonotype. The chain recombines TRBV7-8 with TRBJ1-2; 9 nucleotides align to TRBD1. The CDR3 length is 15 residues. Trimming took 4 bases from V and 5 from J; bases not matched to a gene: 8. CDR1 SGHVS and CDR2 FQNEAQ come from the germline V gene. CDR3: CASSSTGGIKYGYTF. The CDR3 DNA reads as TGTGCCAGCAGCTCCACAGGGGGCATAAAGTATGGCTACACCTTC.

In this sample, this clonotype turned up many times. The V and J genes are TRBV2 and TRBJ2-3, with D possibly TRBD2 on 6 matching bases. Germline CDR1 is SNHLY and CDR2 is FYNNEI. The CDR3 covers 15 residues. Trimming cost V 5 bases and J 4 bases, with 16 bases left between them. The CDR3, as DNA: TGTGCCAGCAGTTCGGCCGGGAGCCCCCCAGATACGCAGTATTTT. Encoded protein: CASSSAGSPPDTQYF.

There are many counts of this clonotype. This rearrangement joins TRBV24-1 to TRBJ2-1; 7 bases align to TRBD2. The junction had 16 bases not matched to a gene; V was cut back by 3 bases and J by 9 bases. The CDR3 extends over 17 amino acids. Germline lookup yields CDR1 KGHDR and CDR2 SFDVKD. CDR3 sequence (DNA): TGTGCCACCAGTGATCAGAAGGGGCAGACTAGCTTCGGTGAGCAGTTCTTC. Protein product: CATSDQKGQTSFGEQFF.

The table lists this clonotype with a few counts. The chain employs TRBV28 and TRBJ1-2, with D perhaps TRBD1 (5 bases). This CDR3 has 17 amino acids. In germline, CDR1 is MDHEN, CDR2 SYDVKM. V lost 6 bases to trimming and J lost 2 bases, with 22 bases between them. CDR3 sequence reads: CASSTFILGAPNYGYTF. The CDR3 DNA sequence: TGTGCCAGCAGCACCTTTATCCTAGGGGCCCCGAACTATGGCTACACCTTC.

This clonotype came up many times. The CDR3 DNA is TGTGCCAGCAGCCAACAGCTAGCGGGAGATTACGAGCAGTACTTC. It encodes CASSQQLAGDYEQYF. The V and J genes are TRBV4-2 and TRBJ2-7, with 10 bases that match TRBD2. Germline assignment: CDR1 LGHNA and CDR2 YNFKEQ. The CDR3 spans 15 residues. V lost 2 bases to trimming and J lost 4 bases; unmatched junction nucleotides: 5.

In this sample, this clonotype turned up a few times. The CDR3 loop is CSARDRMYQYF. For the CDR3, the DNA is TGCAGTGCTAGAGATCGTATGTACCAGTACTTC. The J gene is TRBJ2-5, the V gene TRBV20-1; no definite D call. The CDR3 contains 11 residues. Germline V gene data show CDR1 as DFQATT and CDR2 as SNEGSKA (reference sequence). V dropped 0 bases and J dropped 10 bases, with 9 bases sitting between them.

This clonotype was found many times. The chain employs TRBV29-1 and TRBJ2-1, with D tentatively TRBD2 (6 bases). Trimming shortened V by 4 bases and J by 4 bases, and 11 bases separated the two germline ends. From germline, CDR1 is SQVTM and CDR2 ANQGSEA. This CDR3 region has 13 residues. CDR3 nucleotide sequence: TGCAGCGTTGCCGGGGGAGCATACAATGAGCAGTTCTTC. It encodes CSVAGGAYNEQFF.

This clonotype has at least ten counts. The gene calls are TRBV29-1 and TRBJ1-2; tentatively, D is TRBD1 (6 bases). The CDR3 length is 13 residues. V gave up 5 bases and J gave up 5 bases, with 15 bases separating them. Per the germline V gene, CDR1 is SQVTM and CDR2 is ANQGSEA. Here the CDR3 DNA reads TGCAGCGTTAGGGACATAACAGCTTATGGCTACACCTTC. Amino acid sequence: CSVRDITAYGYTF.

CDR3 region: CASSLGDRASYGYTF. The CDR3 DNA reads TGTGCCAGCAGCTTAGGGGACAGGGCGAGCTATGGCTACACCTTC. The chain carries TRBV7-6 and TRBJ1-2; 9 bases align to TRBD1. The CDR3 is made up of 15 amino acids. Germline assignment: CDR1 SGHVS and CDR2 FNYEAQ. V shed 1 base and J 4 bases; nucleotides not matched to a gene: 4. Full variable domain (rest looked up from reference TRBV7-6 and TRBJ1-2): GAGVSQSPRYKVTKRGQDVALRCDPISGHVSLYWYRQALGQGPEFLTYFNYEAQQDKSGLPNDRFSAERPEGSISTLTIQRTEQRDSAMYRCASSLGDRASYGYTFGSGTRLTVV.

At least ten counts were recorded for this clonotype. The chain uses TRBV9 and TRBJ1-5; 9 bases are shared with TRBD1. Germline CDR1 and CDR2: SGDLS and YYNGEE. The CDR3 is 15 residues long. Trimming cost V 4 bases and J 7 bases; bases outside gene matches: 9. Written as DNA, the CDR3 is TGTGCCAGCAGCACGACAGGGGGTCCTTTCCAGCCCCAGCATTTT. Its protein product is CASSTTGGPFQPQHF.

This clonotype was counted ten times or more. The chain joins TRBV5-1 to TRBJ2-5, with 9 bases fitting TRBD2. V gave up 0 bases and J gave up 0 bases; unmatched junction bases: 6. This CDR3 comprises 17 residues. Germline assignment: CDR1 SGHRS and CDR2 YFSETQ. The CDR3 loop reads CASSLATSGFYQETQYF. CDR3 DNA: TGCGCCAGCAGCTTGGCCACTAGCGGGTTTTACCAAGAGACCCAGTACTTC.